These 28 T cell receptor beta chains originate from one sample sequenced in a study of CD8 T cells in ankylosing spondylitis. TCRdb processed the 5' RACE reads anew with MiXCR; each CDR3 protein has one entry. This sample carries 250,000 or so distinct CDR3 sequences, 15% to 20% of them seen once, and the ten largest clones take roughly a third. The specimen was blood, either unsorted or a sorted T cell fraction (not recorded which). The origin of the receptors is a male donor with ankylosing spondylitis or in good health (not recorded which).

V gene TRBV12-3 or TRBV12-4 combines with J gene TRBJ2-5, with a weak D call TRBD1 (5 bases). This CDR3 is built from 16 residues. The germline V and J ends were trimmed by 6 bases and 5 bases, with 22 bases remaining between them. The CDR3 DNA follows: TGTGCCAGCAGCCAACCGGGCAGGGAAGCGCGGGAGACCCAGTACTTC. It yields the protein CASSQPGREARETQYF.

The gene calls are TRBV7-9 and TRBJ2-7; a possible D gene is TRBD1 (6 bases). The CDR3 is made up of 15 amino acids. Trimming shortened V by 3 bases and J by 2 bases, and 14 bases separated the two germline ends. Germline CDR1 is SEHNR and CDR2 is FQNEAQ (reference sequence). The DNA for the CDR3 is TGTGCCAGCAGCTTCGTGACAGGTGGGGCCTACGAGCAGTACTTC. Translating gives CASSFVTGGAYEQYF.

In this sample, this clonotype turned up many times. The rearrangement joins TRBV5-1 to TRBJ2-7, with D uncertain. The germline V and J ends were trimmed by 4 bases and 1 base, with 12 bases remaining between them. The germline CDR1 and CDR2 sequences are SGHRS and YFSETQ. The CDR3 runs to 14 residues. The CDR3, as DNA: TGCGCCAGCAGCGGGTGGACGGGTTCCTACGAGCAGTACTTC. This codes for CASSGWTGSYEQYF.

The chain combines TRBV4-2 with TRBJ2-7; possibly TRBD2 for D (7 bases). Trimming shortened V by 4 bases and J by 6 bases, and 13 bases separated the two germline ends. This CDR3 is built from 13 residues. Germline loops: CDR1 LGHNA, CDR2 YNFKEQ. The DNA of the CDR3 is TGTGCCAGCAGCCCGGGGGGCCCTTTCGAGCAGTACTTC. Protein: CASSPGGPFEQYF.

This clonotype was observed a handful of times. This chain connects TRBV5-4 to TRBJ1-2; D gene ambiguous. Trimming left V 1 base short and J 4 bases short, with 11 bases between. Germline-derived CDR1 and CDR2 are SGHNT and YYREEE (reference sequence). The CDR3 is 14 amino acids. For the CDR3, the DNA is TGTGCCAGCAGCTTGTCTGCGCCCGGCTATGGCTACACCTTC. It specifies CASSLSAPGYGYTF.

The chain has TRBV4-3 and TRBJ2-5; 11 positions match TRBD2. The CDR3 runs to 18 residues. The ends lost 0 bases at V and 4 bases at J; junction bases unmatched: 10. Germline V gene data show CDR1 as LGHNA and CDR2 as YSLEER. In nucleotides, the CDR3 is TGCGCCAGCAGCCAAGATTTGTTACTAGCGGGAGTCCGAGAGACCCAGTACTTC. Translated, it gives CASSQDLLLAGVRETQYF.

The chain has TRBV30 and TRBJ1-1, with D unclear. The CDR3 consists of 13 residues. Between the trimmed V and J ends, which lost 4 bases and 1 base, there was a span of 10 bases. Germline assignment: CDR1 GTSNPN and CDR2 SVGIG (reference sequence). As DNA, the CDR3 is TGTGCCTGGAATCCTCAAGGGAACACTGAAGCTTTCTTT. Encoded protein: CAWNPQGNTEAFF. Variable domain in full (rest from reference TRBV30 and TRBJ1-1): SQTIHQWPATLVQPVGSPLSLECTVEGTSNPNLYWYRQAAGRGLQLLFYSVGIGQISSEVPQNLSASRPQDRQFILSSKKLLLSDSGFYLCAWNPQGNTEAFFGQGTRLTVV.

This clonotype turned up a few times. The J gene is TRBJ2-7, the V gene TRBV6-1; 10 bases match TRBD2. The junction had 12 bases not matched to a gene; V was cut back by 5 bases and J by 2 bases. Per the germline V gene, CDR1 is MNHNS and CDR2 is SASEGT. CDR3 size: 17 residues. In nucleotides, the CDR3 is TGTGCCAGCAGTCCGGGACTAGCGACAACACCGGCCTACGAGCAGTACTTC. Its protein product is CASSPGLATTPAYEQYF.

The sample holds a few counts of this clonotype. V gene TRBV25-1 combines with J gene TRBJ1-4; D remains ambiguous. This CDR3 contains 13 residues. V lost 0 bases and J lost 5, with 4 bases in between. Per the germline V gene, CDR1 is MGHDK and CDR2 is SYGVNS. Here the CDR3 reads CASSEYPNEKLFF. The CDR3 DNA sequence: TGTGCCAGCAGTGAATATCCAAATGAAAAACTGTTTTTT.

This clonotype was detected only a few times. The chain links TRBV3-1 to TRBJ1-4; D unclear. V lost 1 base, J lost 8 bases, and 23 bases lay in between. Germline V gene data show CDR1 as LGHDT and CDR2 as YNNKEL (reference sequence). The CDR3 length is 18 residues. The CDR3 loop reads CASSQGPFLGGYQEKLFF. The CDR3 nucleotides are TGTGCCAGCAGCCAAGGGCCCTTTTTGGGAGGGTATCAGGAAAAACTGTTTTTT.

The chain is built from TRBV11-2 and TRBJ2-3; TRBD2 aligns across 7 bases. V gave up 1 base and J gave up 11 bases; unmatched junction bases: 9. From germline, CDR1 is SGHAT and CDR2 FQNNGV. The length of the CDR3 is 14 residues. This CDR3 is CASSLAASGRGQYF. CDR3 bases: TGTGCCAGCAGCTTAGCGGCTAGCGGACGAGGGCAGTATTTT.

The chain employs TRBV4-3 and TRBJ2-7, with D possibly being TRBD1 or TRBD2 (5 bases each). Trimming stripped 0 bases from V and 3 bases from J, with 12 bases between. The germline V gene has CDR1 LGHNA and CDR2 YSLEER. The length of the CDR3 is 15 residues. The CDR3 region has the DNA TGCGCCAGCAGCCAAGAATACAGGAGGCGCTACGAGCAGTACTTC. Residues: CASSQEYRRRYEQYF.

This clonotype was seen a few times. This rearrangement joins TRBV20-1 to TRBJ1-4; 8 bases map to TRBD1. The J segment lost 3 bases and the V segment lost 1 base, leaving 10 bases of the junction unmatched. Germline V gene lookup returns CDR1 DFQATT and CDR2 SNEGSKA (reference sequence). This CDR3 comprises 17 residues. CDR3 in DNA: TGCAGTGCTAGAGTTAGGGACAGGCGGTCCTCTAATGAAAAACTGTTTTTT. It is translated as CSARVRDRRSSNEKLFF.

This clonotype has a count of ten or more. This CDR3 is CASSPTSVATNEKLFF. DNA of the CDR3: TGTGCCAGCTCACCTACTTCGGTTGCAACTAATGAAAAACTGTTTTTT. This chain links TRBV18 with TRBJ1-4; unclear D gene. Germline V gene data show CDR1 as KGHSH and CDR2 as LQKENI. This CDR3 has 16 amino acids. Trimming removed 3 bases at V and 0 bases at J, with 11 bases between.

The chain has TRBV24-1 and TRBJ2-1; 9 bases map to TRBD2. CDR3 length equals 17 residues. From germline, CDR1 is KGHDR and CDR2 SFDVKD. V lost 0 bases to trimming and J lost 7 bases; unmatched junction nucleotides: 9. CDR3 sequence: CATSDLPASGRRNEQFF. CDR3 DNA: TGTGCCACCAGTGATTTGCCGGCCAGCGGGAGGAGGAATGAGCAGTTCTTC.

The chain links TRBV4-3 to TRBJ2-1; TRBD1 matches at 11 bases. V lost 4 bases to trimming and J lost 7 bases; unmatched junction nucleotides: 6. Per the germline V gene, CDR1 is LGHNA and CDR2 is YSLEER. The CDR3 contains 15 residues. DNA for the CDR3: TGCGCCAGCAGCCCGGACAGGGGGCTAGGGAATGAGCAGTTCTTC. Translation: CASSPDRGLGNEQFF.

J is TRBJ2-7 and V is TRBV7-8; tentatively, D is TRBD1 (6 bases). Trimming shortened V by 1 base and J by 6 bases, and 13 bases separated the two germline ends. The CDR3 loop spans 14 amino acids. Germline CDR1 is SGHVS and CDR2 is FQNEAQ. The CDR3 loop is CASSLVPGVPEQYF. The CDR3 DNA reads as TGTGCCAGCAGCTTAGTTCCAGGGGTGCCCGAGCAGTACTTC.

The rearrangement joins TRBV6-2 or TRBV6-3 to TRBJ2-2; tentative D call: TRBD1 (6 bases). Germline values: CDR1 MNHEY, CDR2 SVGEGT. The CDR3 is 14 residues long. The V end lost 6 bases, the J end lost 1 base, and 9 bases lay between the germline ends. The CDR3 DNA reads TGTGCCAGCAGACAGGACAGGAACACCGGGGAGCTGTTTTTT. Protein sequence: CASRQDRNTGELFF.

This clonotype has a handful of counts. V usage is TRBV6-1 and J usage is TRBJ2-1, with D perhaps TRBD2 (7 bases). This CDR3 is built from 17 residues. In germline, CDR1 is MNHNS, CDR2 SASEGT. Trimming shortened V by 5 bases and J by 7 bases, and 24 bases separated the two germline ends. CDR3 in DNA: TGTGCCAGCAGTCATAGGGGGGGGCTAGCAGGAGGGAATGAGCAGTTCTTC. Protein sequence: CASSHRGGLAGGNEQFF.

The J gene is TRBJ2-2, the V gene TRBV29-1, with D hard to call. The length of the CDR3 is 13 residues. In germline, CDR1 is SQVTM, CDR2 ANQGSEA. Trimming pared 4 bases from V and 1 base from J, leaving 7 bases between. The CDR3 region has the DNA TGCAGCGTTGTCATCGGGAACACCGGGGAGCTGTTTTTT. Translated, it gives CSVVIGNTGELFF.

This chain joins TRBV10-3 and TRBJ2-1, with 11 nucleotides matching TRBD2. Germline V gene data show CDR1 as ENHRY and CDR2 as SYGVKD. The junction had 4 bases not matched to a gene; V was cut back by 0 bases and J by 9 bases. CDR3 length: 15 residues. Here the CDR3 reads CAISESPSGRFEQFF. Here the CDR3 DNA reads TGTGCCATCAGTGAGTCGCCTAGCGGGAGGTTTGAGCAGTTCTTC.

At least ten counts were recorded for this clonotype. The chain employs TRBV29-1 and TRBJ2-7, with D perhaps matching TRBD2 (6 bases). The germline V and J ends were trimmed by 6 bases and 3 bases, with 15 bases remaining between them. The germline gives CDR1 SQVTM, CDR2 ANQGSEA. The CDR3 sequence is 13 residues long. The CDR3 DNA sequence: TGCAGCGTCGACTTAGGGGAGGACTACGAGCAGTACTTC. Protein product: CSVDLGEDYEQYF.

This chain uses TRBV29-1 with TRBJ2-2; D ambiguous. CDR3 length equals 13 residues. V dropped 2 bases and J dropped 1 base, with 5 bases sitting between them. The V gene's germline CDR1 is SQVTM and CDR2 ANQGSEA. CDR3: CSVETENTGELFF. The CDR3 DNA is TGCAGCGTTGAAACGGAGAACACCGGGGAGCTGTTTTTT.

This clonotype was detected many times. CDR3 nucleotides: TGTGCCAGCAGCTTATCAGGGGGTAAGAACACTGAAGCTTTCTTT. Translation gives CASSLSGGKNTEAFF. The chain combines TRBV7-9 with TRBJ1-1; 7 nucleotides agree with TRBD1. V dropped 2 bases and J dropped 1; count of bases not matched to a gene: 4. Germline V lookup: CDR1 SEHNR, CDR2 FQNEAQ (reference sequence). The CDR3 loop spans 15 amino acids.

This chain's CDR3 is CASSLDGVRNEQFF. CDR3 in DNA: TGTGCCAGCAGCTTAGATGGGGTAAGGAATGAGCAGTTCTTC. This sequence joins TRBV7-2 and TRBJ2-1, with D unresolved. The CDR3 is made up of 14 amino acids. Trimming took off 1 base at V and 7 bases at J, with 11 bases between the two ends. Germline V lookup: CDR1 SGHTA, CDR2 FQGNSA.

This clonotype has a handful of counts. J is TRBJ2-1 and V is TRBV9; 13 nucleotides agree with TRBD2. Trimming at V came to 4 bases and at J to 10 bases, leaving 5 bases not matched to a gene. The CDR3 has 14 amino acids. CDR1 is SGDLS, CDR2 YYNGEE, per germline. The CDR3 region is CASSPGLAGWEQFF. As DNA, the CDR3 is TGTGCCAGCAGCCCGGGACTAGCGGGATGGGAGCAGTTCTTC.

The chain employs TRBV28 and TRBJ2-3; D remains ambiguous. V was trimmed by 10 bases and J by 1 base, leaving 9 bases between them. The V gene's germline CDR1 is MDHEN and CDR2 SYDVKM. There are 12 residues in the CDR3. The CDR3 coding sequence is TGTGCCACCCACCTAGGCACAGATACGCAGTATTTT. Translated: CATHLGTDTQYF. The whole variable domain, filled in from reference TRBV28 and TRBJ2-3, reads DVKVTQSSRYLVKRTGEKVFLECVQDMDHENMFWYRQDPGLGLRLIYFSYDVKMKEKGDIPEGYSVSREKKERFSLILESASTNQTSMYLCATHLGTDTQYFGPGTRLTVL.

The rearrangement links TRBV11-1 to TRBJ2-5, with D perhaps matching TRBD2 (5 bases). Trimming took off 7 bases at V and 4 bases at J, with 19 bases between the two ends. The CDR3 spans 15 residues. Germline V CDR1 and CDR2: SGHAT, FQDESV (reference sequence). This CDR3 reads CASNGYPLGRETQYF. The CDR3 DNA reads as TGTGCCAGCAACGGATACCCGTTGGGGAGAGAGACCCAGTACTTC. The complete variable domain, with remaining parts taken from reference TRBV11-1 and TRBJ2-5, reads EAEVAQSPRYKITEKSQAVAFWCDPISGHATLYWYRQILGQGPELLVQFQDESVVDDSQLPKDRFSAERLKGVDSTLKIQPAELGDSAMYLCASNGYPLGRETQYFGPGTRLLVL.